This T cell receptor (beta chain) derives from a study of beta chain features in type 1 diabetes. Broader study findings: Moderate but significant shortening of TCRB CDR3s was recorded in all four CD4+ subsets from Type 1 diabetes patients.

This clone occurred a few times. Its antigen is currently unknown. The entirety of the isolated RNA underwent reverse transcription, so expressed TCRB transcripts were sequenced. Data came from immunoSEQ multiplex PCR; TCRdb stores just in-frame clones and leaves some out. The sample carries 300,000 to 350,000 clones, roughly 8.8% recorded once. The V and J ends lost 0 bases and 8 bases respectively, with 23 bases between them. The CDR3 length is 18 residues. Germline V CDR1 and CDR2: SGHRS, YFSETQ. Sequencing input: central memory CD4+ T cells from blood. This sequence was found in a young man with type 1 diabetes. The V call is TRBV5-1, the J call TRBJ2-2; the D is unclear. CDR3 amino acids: CASSLAFGRPEVAGELFF. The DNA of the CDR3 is TGCGCCAGCAGCTTGGCGTTCGGCAGGCCCGAGGTGGCTGGGGAGCTGTTTTTT.